This TCR beta chain was found in a study of cytomegalovirus exposure and HLA in healthy donors. Study-level findings and limits: Cytomegalovirus association was listed for around 170 TCR beta chains. Analyzed later, association rates of TCRs varied across HLA loci, with DRB1 most and HLA-C fewest.

As concerns this clone: Its target is not known.

V lost 4 bases, J lost 7 bases, and 9 bases lay in between. This CDR3 contains 11 residues. PCR primers comprised 60 Vbeta and 13 Jbeta primers. Assay: immunoSEQ multiplex PCR; the TCRdb copy retains only in-frame clones and omits some. The sample yields 100,000 to 150,000 clones, approximately 87% seen once. Material for sequencing was PBMCs. The genes are TRBV5-3 and TRBJ2-7; D remains unclear. TRBV5-3 falls under the ORF class, with uncertain function. The sequence was collected from a man in his late teens or twenties in good health and CMV-seropositive. The CDR3 spells CARSRGREQYF. CDR3 in DNA: TGTGCCAGAAGCCGTGGTCGGGAGCAGTACTTC.